This TCR beta chain was sequenced in a study of beta chain features in type 1 diabetes. At the level of the study: The examined sorted cells totaled 107,917,701 across samples. Study-level findings and limits: More deletions and fewer insertions at VDJ junctions were found in patients with type 1 diabetes. TCRB CDR3s from Type 1 diabetes patients were moderately but significantly shorter in all four CD4+ subsets.

In regard to this clone: What it recognizes is unknown.

Sorting based on CD45RO/CCR7/CD25/CD127/CD95/CD27 separated CD4+ naive, central memory, regulatory and stem cell-like memory cells. Germline CDR1 is SGHRS and CDR2 is YFSETQ. V gave up 1 base and J gave up 8 bases; unmatched junction bases: 6. This CDR3 has 15 amino acids. As every portion of the isolated RNA was reverse transcribed, the sequencing read expressed TCRB transcripts. Clones were read by immunoSEQ multiplex PCR, and TCRdb kept only the in-frame ones, dropping some. The sample contains 65,000 to 85,000 clones, just under 50% of which appear only once. The origin of this receptor is a man aged 25-45 years with type 1 diabetes. Material for sequencing was central memory CD4+ T cells from blood. The chain couples TRBV5-1 to TRBJ2-1; TRBD2 agrees at 10 bases. In DNA form, the CDR3 reads TGCGCCAGCAGCTTGAGTAGCGGGGGGCCCTATGAGCAGTTCTTC. Residues: CASSLSSGGPYEQFF.